The rows below give T cell receptor beta chains drawn from one sample of a study of blood T cell repertoires in COVID-19. Profiling relied on immunoSEQ multiplex PCR, and the TCRdb table lists in-frame clones only, not all of them. Of some 98,000 clones listed, 70% to 85% are singletons. Material: peripheral blood. The receptors were sampled from a man between 65 and 80 years old with acute or convalescent COVID-19. Each CDR3 is given with its conserved first and last residue. Fields, in order: CDR3 length, J gene, D gene, V gene, clone size, CDR3 DNA, CDR3 protein. D genes are given only for firm matches. Not every row has a clone size; where given, it reads once, few, many or a size class.

>14|TRBJ1-3|.|TRBV5-1|once
TGCGCCAGCAGCTTGCCCGGCTCTGGAAACACCATATATTTT
CASSLPGSGNTIYF
>15|TRBJ1-1|.|TRBV7-2|.
TGTGCCAGCAGCGGGATGGGAGGGGGACTCTCTGAAGCTTTCTTT
CASSGMGGGLSEAFF
>16|TRBJ2-1|.|TRBV11-2|.
TGTGCCAGCAGTCTTGAAAGCGGAAGCTCCTACAATGAGCAGTTCTTC
CASSLESGSSYNEQFF
>17|TRBJ1-2|TRBD1|TRBV10-3|.
TGTGCCATCAGTGAGTCGCTAGGACAGGGTGCTAACTATGGCTACACCTTC
CAISESLGQGANYGYTF
>13|TRBJ2-5|.|TRBV19|.
TGTGCCAGTAGTAACAGGGATCAAGAGACCCAGTACTTC
CASSNRDQETQYF
>14|TRBJ1-2|.|TRBV19|.
TGTGCCAGTAGCCAAAATGAGGTCCCCCGTGGCTACACCTTC
CASSQNEVPRGYTF
>14|TRBJ1-1|.|TRBV6-5|.
TGTGCCAGCAGTTACGGGGGGGTCGGCGCTGAAGCTTTCTTT
CASSYGGVGAEAFF
>13|TRBJ1-1|.|TRBV29-1|.
TGCAGCGGCCACCCCCGATCGAGCACTGAAGCTTTCTTT
CSGHPRSSTEAFF
>16|TRBJ2-1|.|TRBV18|.
TGTGCCAGCTCACCCCCCGCGGCATTGGGAGCAAATGAGCAGTTCTTC
CASSPPAALGANEQFF
>14|TRBJ2-1|.|TRBV7-6|.
TGTGCCAGCAGCTTATATGGCTCATACAATGAGCAGTTCTTC
CASSLYGSYNEQFF
>14|TRBJ2-7|.|TRBV28|.
TGTGCCAGCCGTTGGAGTGGGGCGGCCTACGAGCAGTACTTC
CASRWSGAAYEQYF
>15|TRBJ1-1|.|TRBV18|.
TGTGCCAGCTCACCTCTCCAGGGCTCGAACACTGAAGCTTTCTTT
CASSPLQGSNTEAFF
>15|TRBJ1-2|.|TRBV5-1|.
TGCGCCAGCAGCTTGGACGGCAGGGAAGATGAGGGCTACACCTTC
CASSLDGREDEGYTF
>16|TRBJ2-1|TRBD2|TRBV11-3|.
TGTGCCAGCAGCTTAGGCGGACTAGCGCCGTACAATGAGCAGTTCTTC
CASSLGGLAPYNEQFF
>12|TRBJ1-5|.|TRBV19|.
TGTGCCACCGACACCAGCAATCAGCCCCAGCATTTT
CATDTSNQPQHF
>13|TRBJ2-5|TRBD1|TRBV24-1|.
TGTGCCACCAAGGACAGGATTATCGAGACCCAGTACTTC
CATKDRIIETQYF
>14|TRBJ1-1|.|TRBV5-1|.
TGCGCCAGCAGCTTGACAGCTAACACCGCTGAAGCTTTCTTT
CASSLTANTAEAFF
>15|TRBJ2-1|.|TRBV15|.
TGTGCCACCAGCAGGGGCAGTCCTGGGTACAATGAGCAGTTCTTC
CATSRGSPGYNEQFF
>13|TRBJ2-7|.|TRBV19|.
TGTGCCAGTAAGATTTGGGGAGGTTACGAGCAGTACTTC
CASKIWGGYEQYF
>13|TRBJ1-5|TRBD1|TRBV6-5|.
TGTGCCAGCAGCGGGACAGGGTGGGGGCCCCAGCATTTT
CASSGTGWGPQHF
>18|TRBJ1-1|TRBD1|TRBV18|.
TGTGCCAGCTCACCACCTATTGGACAGGTTAGTTTGAACACTGAAGCTTTCTTT
CASSPPIGQVSLNTEAFF
>19|TRBJ2-7|.|TRBV7-2|.
TGTGCCAGCAGCCCCCCACAAATAAGCACCTGGAGGACCGCCTACGAGCAGTACTTC
CASSPPQISTWRTAYEQYF
>13|TRBJ2-2|TRBD1|TRBV7-2|few
TGTGCCAGCAGCGGACAGGGGACCGGGGAGCTGTTTTTT
CASSGQGTGELFF
>10|TRBJ2-1|.|TRBV24-1|.
TGTGCCACCAGGCGGGATGAGCAGTTCTTC
CATRRDEQFF
>15|TRBJ2-1|TRBD1|TRBV18|.
TGTGCCAGCTCACCTCGACAGGGGTCCTACAATGAGCAGTTCTTC
CASSPRQGSYNEQFF